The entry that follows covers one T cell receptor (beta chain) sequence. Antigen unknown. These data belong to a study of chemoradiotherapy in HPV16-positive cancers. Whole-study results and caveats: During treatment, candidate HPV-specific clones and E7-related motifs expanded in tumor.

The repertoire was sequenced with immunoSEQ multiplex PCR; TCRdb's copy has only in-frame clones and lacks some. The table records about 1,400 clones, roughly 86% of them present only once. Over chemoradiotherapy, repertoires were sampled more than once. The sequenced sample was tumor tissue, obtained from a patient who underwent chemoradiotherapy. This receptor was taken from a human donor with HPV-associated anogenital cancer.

CDR3 in DNA: TGTGCCAGCAGCCAAGTGCCGGGGGCGGTTGGAAACACCATATATTTT. Residues: CASSQVPGAVGNTIYF. The J gene is TRBJ1-3, the V gene TRBV14, with D possibly matching TRBD1 (6 bases). Germline V gene sequence: CDR1 SGHDN, CDR2 FVKESK. V was cut by 1 base and J by 3 bases, with 13 bases left in between. The CDR3 covers 16 residues.